The 13 T cell receptor beta chains given below trace back to one sample, sequenced in a study of PD-L1 blockade in urothelial cancer. Measured with immunoSEQ multiplex PCR; TCRdb has only the in-frame clones, and not every one. Here the sample spans about 25,000 clones, 80% to 85% being singletons. Sequencing used PBMCs, obtained around atezolizumab (anti-PD-L1) treatment. Source of these receptors: a man in his 70s with urothelial cancer.

The chain carries TRBV18 and TRBJ2-3, with D possibly TRBD2 on 6 matching bases. Germline CDR1 reads KGHSH; CDR2 reads LQKENI. This CDR3 has 13 residues. The V gene lost 4 bases and the J gene lost 3 bases, with 8 bases spanning the gap. The CDR3 reads CASSRRETDTQYF. CDR3 bases: TGTGCCAGCTCACGCCGGGAGACAGATACGCAGTATTTT.

This clone came up a few times. This chain links TRBV7-3 with TRBJ2-3; perhaps TRBD2 as D (7 bases). Germline V gene sequence: CDR1 SGHTA, CDR2 FQGTGA. Trimming took 0 bases from V and 6 from J, leaving 16 bases between them. The CDR3 loop spans 16 amino acids. DNA of the CDR3: TGTGCCAGCAGCTTAACATTGGGGGGGGCTGTGGATACGCAGTATTTT. It specifies CASSLTLGGAVDTQYF.

V and J are TRBV18 and TRBJ1-1; 7 bases align to TRBD1. The CDR3 has 14 residues. V gave up 1 base and J gave up 3 bases; unmatched junction bases: 2. Germline CDR1 and CDR2: KGHSH and LQKENI. This CDR3 is CASSPQGADTEAFF. The CDR3 nucleotides are TGTGCCAGCTCACCACAGGGGGCGGACACTGAAGCTTTCTTT.

This sequence joins TRBV19 and TRBJ2-5, with 8 bases lining up with TRBD1. The CDR3 consists of 13 residues. J lost 1 base, V lost 6 bases, and 1 base had no gene match. Germline values: CDR1 LNHDA, CDR2 SQIVND (reference sequence). This CDR3 reads CASRGQAQETQYF. The CDR3 bases are TGTGCCAGTAGGGGACAGGCCCAAGAGACCCAGTACTTC.

The chain links TRBV5-4 to TRBJ1-1; 8 nucleotides line up with TRBD1. CDR3 length: 18 residues. Germline CDR1 SGHNT, CDR2 YYREEE (reference sequence). J lost 3 bases, V lost 3 bases, and 16 bases had no gene match. CDR3 nucleotides: TGTGCCAGCAGCTCGGGTCTTGTACGGACAGGGATGCACACTGAAGCTTTCTTT. Amino acid sequence: CASSSGLVRTGMHTEAFF.

The chain carries TRBV11-2 and TRBJ1-4; no clear D. Germline V CDR1 and CDR2: SGHAT, FQNNGV. The CDR3 has 13 amino acids. Trimming took off 5 bases at V and 8 bases at J, with 12 bases between the two ends. CDR3 bases: TGTGCCAGCAGCCTAGTACACGGGGAAAAACTGTTTTTT. This encodes CASSLVHGEKLFF.

This clone was seen once. The chain couples TRBV5-1 to TRBJ2-2; D is unclear. Trimming took off 2 bases at V and 1 base at J, with 6 bases between the two ends. The CDR3 contains 14 residues. Germline V gene lookup returns CDR1 SGHRS and CDR2 YFSETQ. The CDR3 is CASSFAQNTGELFF. For the CDR3, the DNA is TGCGCCAGCAGCTTCGCACAGAACACCGGGGAGCTGTTTTTT.

The chain is built from TRBV5-1 and TRBJ1-1; TRBD1 agrees at 8 bases. V shed 1 base, J shed 4 bases, and the junction held 12 bases outside the gene matches. This CDR3 contains 17 residues. CDR1 is SGHRS and CDR2 is YFSETQ in the germline V gene. The CDR3 is CASSLRQGAEGGTEAFF. The CDR3 DNA follows: TGCGCCAGCAGCTTGAGGCAGGGGGCTGAAGGGGGCACTGAAGCTTTCTTT.

CDR3 nucleotides: TGTGCCAGCAGCGTCGGACAGGGGGCCACTGAAGCTTTCTTT. It specifies CASSVGQGATEAFF. The chain links TRBV9 to TRBJ1-1, with 11 bases that match TRBD1. The V segment lost 2 bases and the J segment 4 bases; nucleotides outside the gene matches: 1. Germline V lookup: CDR1 SGDLS, CDR2 YYNGEE. The CDR3 is 14 residues long.

This chain uses TRBV6-1 with TRBJ1-4, with 8 bases lining up with TRBD1. Germline CDR1 MNHNS, CDR2 SASEGT. V lost 3 bases, J lost 0 bases, and 6 bases stayed unmatched. The length of the CDR3 is 17 residues. CDR3 amino acids: CASSDETGDSTNEKLFF. CDR3 sequence (DNA): TGTGCCAGCAGTGACGAGACAGGGGATTCAACTAATGAAAAACTGTTTTTT.

The V call is TRBV28, the J call TRBJ1-1, with 7 bases lining up with TRBD1. Germline V gene data show CDR1 as MDHEN and CDR2 as SYDVKM. The CDR3 covers 14 residues. V shed 5 bases, J shed 3 bases, and the junction held 6 bases outside the gene matches. The CDR3 nucleotides read TGTGCCAGCAGTAATAGACAGGGTGACACTGAAGCTTTCTTT. It codes for CASSNRQGDTEAFF.

The chain joins TRBV6-1 to TRBJ2-3, with TRBD2 as a possible D gene (5 bases). Looked up from germline, CDR1 is MNHNS and CDR2 is SASEGT. The length of the CDR3 is 13 residues. CDR3 bases: TGTGCATCATCGAGGGCCATTGGAGATACGCAGTATTTT. This translates into CASSRAIGDTQYF.

In its sample, this clone was seen a few times. The chain joins TRBV19 to TRBJ2-1; D might be TRBD1 (5 bases). The CDR3 is 13 amino acids. V dropped 6 bases and J dropped 3 bases, with 9 bases sitting between them. Per the germline V gene, CDR1 is LNHDA and CDR2 is SQIVND (reference sequence). The CDR3 sequence: CASSVQVYNEQFF. In DNA, the CDR3 is TGTGCCAGTAGCGTACAGGTCTACAATGAGCAGTTCTTC.